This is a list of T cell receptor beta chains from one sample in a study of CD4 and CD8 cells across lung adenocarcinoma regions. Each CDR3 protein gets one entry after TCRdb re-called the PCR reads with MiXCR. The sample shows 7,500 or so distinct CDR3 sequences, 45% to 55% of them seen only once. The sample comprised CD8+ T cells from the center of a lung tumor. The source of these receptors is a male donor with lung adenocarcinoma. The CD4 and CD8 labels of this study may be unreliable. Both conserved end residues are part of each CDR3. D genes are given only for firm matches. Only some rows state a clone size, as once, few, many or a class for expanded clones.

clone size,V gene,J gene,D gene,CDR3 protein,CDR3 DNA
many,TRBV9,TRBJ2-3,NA,CASSVGSLRTDTQYF,TGTGCCAGCAGCGTAGGGAGTCTGAGAACAGATACGCAGTATTTT
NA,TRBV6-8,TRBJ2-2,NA,CGSSYVGNTGELFF,TGTGGGAGCAGTTACGTGGGGAACACCGGGGAGCTGTTTTTT
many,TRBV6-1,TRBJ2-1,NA,CASSLEGVLRGPQFF,TGTGCCAGCAGCCTTGAAGGCGTCCTTCGGGGTCCGCAGTTCTTC
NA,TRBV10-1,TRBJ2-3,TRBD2,CASGDSGDTQYF,TGCGCCAGCGGGGATAGCGGGGATACGCAGTATTTT
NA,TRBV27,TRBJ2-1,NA,CASSAQPGTASRQFF,TGTGCCAGCAGTGCTCAACCGGGGACTGCCTCTCGGCAGTTCTTC
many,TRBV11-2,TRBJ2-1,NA,CASSLRAGTSSYNEQFF,TGTGCCAGCAGCTTAAGGGCGGGAACGAGCTCCTACAATGAGCAGTTCTTC
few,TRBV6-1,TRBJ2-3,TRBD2,CASSETSGGADTQYF,TGTGCCAGCAGTGAAACTAGCGGGGGGGCAGATACGCAGTATTTT
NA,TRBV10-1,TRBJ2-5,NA,CASSGFRSTDTQYF,TGCGCCAGCAGTGGGTTCCGTAGCACAGATACCCAGTACTTC
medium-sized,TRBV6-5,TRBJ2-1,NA,CASMQGNYNEQFF,TGTGCCTCAATGCAGGGGAACTACAATGAGCAGTTCTTC
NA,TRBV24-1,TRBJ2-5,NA,CATSGGRGKGETQYF,TGTGCCACCAGTGGGGGACGGGGGAAAGGGGAGACCCAGTACTTC
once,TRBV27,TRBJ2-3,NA,CASSLNPTDTQYF,TGTGCCAGCAGTTTAAACCCTACAGATACGCAGTATTTT
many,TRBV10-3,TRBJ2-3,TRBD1,CAIRLGQEGDTQYF,TGTGCCATCAGACTGGGACAGGAGGGGGATACGCAGTATTTT
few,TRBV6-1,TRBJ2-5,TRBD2,CASSAQREIISKQYF,TGTGCCAGCAGTGCCCAGCGGGAGATAATCTCCAAGCAGTACTTC
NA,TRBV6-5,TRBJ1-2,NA,CASSNSGARLNYGYTF,TGTGCCAGCAGTAACTCAGGAGCCAGACTAAACTATGGCTACACCTTC
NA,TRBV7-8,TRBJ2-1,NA,CASSFPAELYNEQFF,TGTGCCAGCAGCTTCCCCGCGGAGCTGTACAATGAGCAGTTCTTC